What follows describes a single T cell receptor beta chain. Its antigen is not yet known. No much larger clonotype is one base removed from it; base qualities were not supplied. From cysteine to phenylalanine, the CDR3 is 14 amino acids long. The CDR3 DNA has 42 bases and is translated from base 1. Unmatched junction bases come to 3, with V trimmed by 3 bases and J by 3 bases. CDR1 and CDR2 are read off the germline V gene (reference sequence) as SEHNR and FQNEAQ. Receptor amplification or capture employed 5' RACE. Instrument used: Illumina HiSeq 2500. The second PCR ran for roughly 6 to 11 cycles and used a J-beta primer mix along with a sample-barcoded 5' primer. Each TCR beta cDNA molecule received a unique molecular identifier from a template-switch 5' adaptor carrying 12 random nucleotides. At least 2.5 million CDR3-containing paired-end reads were obtained from each sample. First-strand cDNA was synthesized from all RNA with the Mint cDNA synthesis kit, primed by a TRBC-specific oligonucleotide. Following uracil-DNA glycosylase treatment, a first 18-cycle PCR with universal primers M1SS and BC2_uni_R was performed on all cDNA. The source study handled its data this way. For normalization, 1 million high-quality reads, each with a distinct molecular identifier, were randomly selected from each sample. Reads with shared molecular identifiers were discarded instead of being binned into consensus sequences. MiTCR, with a Q25 quality threshold and the strictest error-elimination algorithm, was used for CDR3 identification, clonotype clustering and error correction. A nonparametric unseen species model with Euler transformation was used to estimate a lower bound on total TCR beta diversity. TCRdb took the public reads, trimmed them with fastp at Q25, ran MiXCR for clone calling and kept in-frame beta chains. Every distinct CDR3 protein forms one entry, paired with its most common genes and DNA. The V and J calls were not made by the authors but by TCRdb's processing. Across this sample there are around 1.7 million distinct CDR3 sequences, with roughly 30% seen only once. The ten largest clones capture approximately 7.7% of the sample.

This entry comes from a study of blood T cells in healthy people across ages (dated by TCRdb to between 2014 and 2017). Broadly, across the study: In model experiments, template switching captured roughly one uniquely barcoded TCR beta cDNA molecule for every two T cells. Donors were grouped into four age groups: young (average approximately 15 years), middle-aged (about 40), aged (over 55) and long-lived (about 89). Donors of different ages were randomly distributed across sequencing lanes to avoid experimental bias. The study analyzed two additional independent replicas of 1 million unique cDNA reads from the same blood draw for two donors, one aged 18 to 29 and one aged 80 or older. To track age-related changes in TCR beta repertoire diversity, the study relied on deep sequencing normalized with unique cDNA molecular identifiers. The paper as a whole reports these results and caveats: Estimates of total diversity based on one million sequenced T cells were considered lower bounds and underestimates. Compared with the aged group, the long-lived group had more naive CD4+ T cells, fewer expanded clones and increased TCR diversity, a pattern suggesting age selection. Conclusive comparison of naive and antigen-experienced compartments was prevented by the profiling of bulk unsorted PBMCs. A strong correlation was found between observed TCR beta diversity and the percentage of naive T cells measured by flow cytometry. Because donor CMV infection status was unknown, age-related changes in expanded clonotypes were potentially confounded. As age increased, observed TCR beta diversity per million T cells dropped in a roughly linear way, and a significant reduction was already evident by age 40.

Donors were a few dozen systemically healthy Caucasian individuals from Russia aged roughly 6 to 90 years. Each donor gave around 9.5 milliliters of peripheral blood, collected into EDTA-treated Vacutainer tubes. PBMCs were isolated by Ficoll-Paque density-gradient centrifugation, with at least 7 million obtained per sample. Total RNA was extracted from PBMCs with Trizol reagent, with at least 5 micrograms obtained per sample. For every donor, flow cytometry on a PBMC aliquot measured the percentage of naive CD45RAhigh/CD27high T cells. The rearrangement joined TRBV7-9 to TRBJ1-2, with 8 junctional bases fitting TRBD1. Sequencing was done on a sample of blood. The receptor comes from a woman aged 25-40 years in good health. This receptor has the CDR3 CASSLMDRDYGYTF. Here is the DNA: TGTGCCAGCAGCTTGATGGACAGGGACTATGGCTACACCTTC.